A selection of T cell receptor beta chains follows, all from one sample in a study of T cell responses to AZD1222 COVID-19 vaccine. Generated by immunoSEQ multiplex PCR, the TCRdb table keeps only in-frame clones and is missing some. The table has about 150,000 clones, 91% seen once; the top ten hold approximately 3.6%. Sequenced material: peripheral blood, taken 28 days after the second AZD1222 dose. All receptors come from an adult who received the AZD1222 COVID-19 vaccine. CDR3s include the opening cysteine and the closing phenylalanine or tryptophan. The D gene is left open where the match is weak. Only part of the rows carry a size: once, few, many, or a class if the clone is expanded.

>.|14|TRBV3-1/TRBV3-2|TRBJ1-2|.
TGTGCCAGCAGCCGAATCGGGACATTTGGGAGCTACACCTTC
CASSRIGTFGSYTF
>TRBD2|16|TRBV15|TRBJ2-3|.
TGTGCCACCAGCAGAGACCAAGCGGGATGGACAGATACGCAGTATTTT
CATSRDQAGWTDTQYF
>.|13|TRBV12-3/TRBV12-4|TRBJ1-4|.
TGTGCCAGCAGTTTATCTGGGGTTGAAAAACTGTTTTTT
CASSLSGVEKLFF
>TRBD1|14|TRBV20-1|TRBJ1-1|.
TGCAGTGCTAGTCCTCAAGGACAGGGTACTGAAGCTTTCTTT
CSASPQGQGTEAFF
>.|16|TRBV5-5|TRBJ1-5|once
TGTGCCAGCAGCACCTGGGGGGAGGGAGGGAATCAGCCCCAGCATTTT
CASSTWGEGGNQPQHF
>TRBD2|16|TRBV18|TRBJ2-1|.
TGTGCCAGCTCATCGACCCCGGGACTAGCGTATCCTGAGCAGTTCTTC
CASSSTPGLAYPEQFF
>.|13|TRBV5-1|TRBJ2-7|.
TGCGCCAGCAGCTTGAACAGCCCCTACGAGCAGTACTTC
CASSLNSPYEQYF
>.|12|TRBV19|TRBJ2-2|.
TGTGCCAGTAGTATCTCTGTCGGGGAGCTGTTTTTT
CASSISVGELFF
>TRBD1|14|TRBV7-8|TRBJ2-7|.
TGTGCCAGCAGCTTAGAAGCAGGGGGATACGAGCAGTACTTC
CASSLEAGGYEQYF
>TRBD2|16|TRBV18|TRBJ2-7|once
TGTGCCAGCTCACCATGGACTAGCGGGGGAACCTACGAGCAGTACTTC
CASSPWTSGGTYEQYF
>TRBD1|17|TRBV18|TRBJ2-7|.
TGTGCCAGCTCACCACTCGACAGGCGGGACAGGGGGCGCGAGCAGTACTTC
CASSPLDRRDRGREQYF
>TRBD1|14|TRBV9|TRBJ1-6|.
TGTGCCAGCAGCGCGACAGGGGGGAATTCACCCCTCCACTTT
CASSATGGNSPLHF
>.|15|TRBV7-2|TRBJ1-1|.
TGTGCCAGCAGCCGGAATGGCCCGGGGTTAACTGAAGCTTTCTTT
CASSRNGPGLTEAFF
>.|14|TRBV30|TRBJ1-6|few
TGTGCCTTTACAAAGGGGACCTATAATTCACCCCTCCACTTT
CAFTKGTYNSPLHF
>TRBD1|15|TRBV7-2|TRBJ1-1|.
TGTGCCAGCAGCTTAGGTAGACAGGGGCTCACTGAAGCTTTCTTT
CASSLGRQGLTEAFF
>TRBD2|19|TRBV4-3|TRBJ2-7|.
TGCGCCAGCAGCCAAGACCCTAACTCCCGGGGGGAGGGCCACTACGAGCAGTACTTC
CASSQDPNSRGEGHYEQYF
>.|17|TRBV9|TRBJ2-1|.
TGTGCCAGCAGCGTAGCCATATGGGGGGAAAGCTACAATGAGCAGTTCTTC
CASSVAIWGESYNEQFF
>.|15|TRBV18|TRBJ1-2|.
TGTGCCAGCTCACCACCGGAAGGGCCCAACTATGGCTACACCTTC
CASSPPEGPNYGYTF
>.|16|TRBV4-2|TRBJ1-5|.
TGTGCCAGCAGCCAAGTCGAGGGGAGCATCCATCAGCCCCAGCATTTT
CASSQVEGSIHQPQHF
>TRBD2|16|TRBV4-2|TRBJ2-3|.
TGTGCCAGCAGCCAACGACTAGCGGGAGCCACAGATACGCAGTATTTT
CASSQRLAGATDTQYF
>.|14|TRBV15|TRBJ2-2|.
TGTGCCACCAGCCCCCGGGCGGGTACCGGGGAGCTGTTTTTT
CATSPRAGTGELFF
>.|11|TRBV5-6|TRBJ2-7|.
TGTGCCAGCAGCTCAATCTACGAGCAGTACTTC
CASSSIYEQYF
>.|16|TRBV28|TRBJ1-2|.
TGTGCCAGCACGAGGGAAGGTGACACAGGGACAAATGGCTACACCTTC
CASTREGDTGTNGYTF
>TRBD1|15|TRBV5-5|TRBJ1-2|.
TGTGCCAGCAGCTCACAGGGGGCGCGAGGCTATGGCTACACCTTC
CASSSQGARGYGYTF
>.|15|TRBV11-3|TRBJ1-1|.
TGTGCCAGCAGCCCCGAACGGGGGATGAACACTGAAGCTTTCTTT
CASSPERGMNTEAFF
>TRBD1|15|TRBV5-4|TRBJ1-4|.
TGTGCCAGCAGCCACCCGGGACAGGGGAATGAAAAACTGTTTTTT
CASSHPGQGNEKLFF
>TRBD1|19|TRBV19|TRBJ1-1|.
TGTGCCAGTAGTATTGGGGTTTGGGACAGGGGCCCCCTGAACACTGAAGCTTTCTTT
CASSIGVWDRGPLNTEAFF
>TRBD1|14|TRBV6-5|TRBJ1-2|once
TGTGCCAGCAGTTACTCCCCGGGACAGACCGGCTACACCTTC
CASSYSPGQTGYTF
>.|18|TRBV6-2/TRBV6-3|TRBJ2-7|medium-sized
TGTGCCAGCAGTTTCACAGGGAAGGGCTCCAGCCCGTCCTACGAGCAGTACTTC
CASSFTGKGSSPSYEQYF
>TRBD2|16|TRBV5-6|TRBJ2-2|.
TGTGCCAGCAGCTTCGCGTGGGGCGCAGCGGGAGGGGAGCTGTTTTTT
CASSFAWGAAGGELFF
>TRBD2|14|TRBV5-4|TRBJ2-1|.
TGTGCCAGCAGTCTAGCGGGGACCGACAATGAGCAGTTCTTC
CASSLAGTDNEQFF
>TRBD2|16|TRBV5-1|TRBJ2-6|once
TGCGCCAGCAGGGAACCGGGGGGCTCTGGGGCCAACGTCCTGACTTTC
CASREPGGSGANVLTF
>.|14|TRBV4-1|TRBJ1-5|once
TGCGCAGGCGGGGGAGTCGGCGAGGATCAGCCCCAGCATTTT
CAGGGVGEDQPQHF
>.|14|TRBV30|TRBJ1-6|.
TGTGCCTGGAGTGAACTCAGGGGTAATTCACCCCTCCACTTT
CAWSELRGNSPLHF
>.|13|TRBV6-5|TRBJ2-7|.
TGTGCCAGCAGTTCAAGCAGGGTTAACGAGCAGTACTTC
CASSSSRVNEQYF
>.|13|TRBV12-3/TRBV12-4|TRBJ1-2|.
TGTGCCAGCAGTTTGGGGGGGACCTATGGCTACACCTTC
CASSLGGTYGYTF
>.|11|TRBV27|TRBJ2-7|.
TGTGCCAGCAGTCCCCCCTACGAGCAGTACTTC
CASSPPYEQYF
>.|14|TRBV19|TRBJ1-3|.
TGTGCCAGTAGTATAGCGGCCTCTGGAAACACCATATATTTT
CASSIAASGNTIYF
>TRBD1|13|TRBV2|TRBJ1-1|.
TGTGCCACGAGACAGGGGCAGACCACTGAAGCTTTCTTT
CATRQGQTTEAFF
>.|15|TRBV21-1|TRBJ2-7|.
TGTGCCAGCAGCAAAGTGGCGGGAGGGCCAAATGAGCAGTACTTC
CASSKVAGGPNEQYF
>.|13|TRBV29-1|TRBJ1-3|.
TGCAGCGTCAGGGCAACCTCTGGAAACACCATATATTTT
CSVRATSGNTIYF
>.|15|TRBV5-1|TRBJ2-3|.
TGCGCCAGCGCGCTGGGGCAGGGCTTCACAGATACGCAGTATTTT
CASALGQGFTDTQYF
>.|13|TRBV15|TRBJ1-2|.
TGTGCCACCTCCGGAGGCACCATCTATGGCTACACCTTC
CATSGGTIYGYTF
>TRBD2|15|TRBV3-1/TRBV3-2|TRBJ2-3|once
TGTGCCAGCAGCCAAGCAGCGGGGGCAGCAGATACGCAGTATTTT
CASSQAAGAADTQYF
>.|16|TRBV7-2|TRBJ1-6|few
TGTGCCAGCAGCCTAGGGCCGGGGGGTACCGATTCACCCCTCCACTTT
CASSLGPGGTDSPLHF
>TRBD1|16|TRBV19|TRBJ1-5|.
TGTGCCAGTAGTATAGCGCCGGGACAGAGCAATCAGCCCCAGCATTTT
CASSIAPGQSNQPQHF
>.|17|TRBV24-1|TRBJ2-2|.
TGTGCCACCAGTGACCCTCGGACGGAAATGAACACCGGGGAGCTGTTTTTT
CATSDPRTEMNTGELFF
>TRBD1|15|TRBV19|TRBJ1-5|.
TGTGCCAGTGCCTCGACAGGGGGCGCGGGTCAGCCCCAGCATTTT
CASASTGGAGQPQHF
>TRBD1|15|TRBV30|TRBJ1-3|.
TGTGCCACCAACCGGGACAGGGGATCTGGAAACACCATATATTTT
CATNRDRGSGNTIYF
>.|13|TRBV29-1|TRBJ1-1|once
TGCAGCGCCGCCGGGACAATGAACACTGAAGCTTTCTTT
CSAAGTMNTEAFF
>.|14|TRBV5-6|TRBJ1-2|few
TGTGCCAGCAGCTTGGCCGGAGGGGCGCGGGGCTACACCTTC
CASSLAGGARGYTF
>.|16|TRBV5-4|TRBJ1-4|.
TGTGCCAGCAGCTTTAGTAGGTCGCCCGAACCGGAAAAACTGTTTTTT
CASSFSRSPEPEKLFF
>TRBD2|17|TRBV9|TRBJ2-3|.
TGTGCCAGCAGCCCACCTGGACTAGCGGGAAGCTCAGATACGCAGTATTTT
CASSPPGLAGSSDTQYF
>TRBD2|14|TRBV5-4|TRBJ2-7|.
TGTGCCAGCAGGGACGCGGGGGGGCCCCACGAGCAGTACTTC
CASRDAGGPHEQYF
>.|11|TRBV20-1|TRBJ1-1|.
TGCAGTGCTGAGAAGAACACTGAAGCTTTCTTT
CSAEKNTEAFF